This is a list of T cell receptor beta chains from one sample in a study of cytomegalovirus exposure and HLA in healthy donors. Repertoires were generated with immunoSEQ multiplex PCR, while TCRdb's copy carries only in-frame clones and drops some. Here the sample spans 99,000 or so clones, nearly 80% being singletons. Sequencing used PBMCs. These receptors originate from a man aged 60 to 69 in good health and CMV-seropositive. Each CDR3 is given with its conserved first and last residue. The D gene is left open where the match is weak. Size values are once, few and many counts, or a class for expanded clones, and some rows have none.

cdr3_aa | cdr3_nt | clone_size | j_call | v_call | d_call
CASSRGTGDSNQPQHF | TGTGCCAGCTCACGGGGGACAGGAGATAGCAATCAGCCCCAGCATTTT | - | TRBJ1-5 | TRBV18 | TRBD1
CASRRGGSTDTQYF | TGTGCCAGCAGGCGGGGGGGGAGCACAGATACGCAGTATTTT | - | TRBJ2-3 | TRBV28 | TRBD2
CASSLGGGRDTDTQYF | TGTGCCAGCAGCTTAGGCGGAGGACGAGACACAGATACGCAGTATTTT | - | TRBJ2-3 | TRBV7-7 | -
CASSLAGTSGGNEQFF | TGCGCCAGCAGCTTGGCCGGCACTAGCGGGGGGAATGAGCAGTTCTTC | - | TRBJ2-1 | TRBV5-1 | TRBD2
CSSSLGAGPNTGELFF | TGTTCCAGCAGCTTGGGGGCAGGGCCGAACACCGGGGAGCTGTTTTTT | - | TRBJ2-2 | TRBV7-9 | -
CASTAQGAVSGNTIYF | TGTGCCAGTACCGCACAGGGGGCCGTGTCTGGAAACACCATATATTTT | - | TRBJ1-3 | TRBV9 | TRBD1
CASSVVGAGETQYF | TGTGCCAGCAGCGTAGTAGGGGCCGGGGAGACCCAGTACTTC | - | TRBJ2-5 | TRBV9 | -
CASSDRAGGYNEQFF | TGTGCCAGCAGTGACCGAGCGGGGGGATACAATGAGCAGTTCTTC | - | TRBJ2-1 | TRBV6-4 | TRBD2
CSGTDRSVGGYTF | TGCAGCGGTACGGACAGGTCCGTTGGTGGCTACACCTTC | - | TRBJ1-2 | TRBV29-1 | TRBD1
CASSPQVTEAFF | TGTGCCAGCAGCCCCCAGGTTACTGAAGCTTTCTTT | - | TRBJ1-1 | TRBV7-9 | -
CARSLALQESAQPQHF | TGTGCCAGAAGCTTGGCCCTACAGGAATCAGCTCAGCCCCAGCATTTT | - | TRBJ1-5 | TRBV5-3 | -
CAISGAGGSYNEQFF | TGCGCCATCAGTGGGGCGGGCGGGTCCTACAATGAGCAGTTCTTC | - | TRBJ2-1 | TRBV10-3 | -
CASSLFSRLADGWNEQFF | TGTGCCAGCAGCTTATTTTCGCGCCTAGCGGATGGTTGGAATGAGCAGTTCTTC | - | TRBJ2-1 | TRBV7-8 | TRBD2
CASSLPGSSYNSPLHF | TGTGCCAGCAGCTTGCCGGGAAGCTCCTATAATTCACCCCTCCACTTT | - | TRBJ1-6 | TRBV5-6 | -
CASRPGLAGTSSYNEQFF | TGTGCCAGCAGGCCGGGACTAGCGGGAACCAGCTCCTACAATGAGCAGTTCTTC | - | TRBJ2-1 | TRBV5-4 | TRBD2
CASSVALGQGDTQYF | TGTGCCAGCAGCGTAGCATTGGGACAGGGAGATACGCAGTATTTT | - | TRBJ2-3 | TRBV9 | TRBD1
CASRLEQGVNNSPLHF | TGTGCCAGCAGGCTCGAACAGGGGGTAAATAATTCACCCCTCCACTTT | - | TRBJ1-6 | TRBV4-2 | TRBD1
CASSLDRVKRAFF | TGCGCCAGCAGCTTGGACAGGGTAAAGAGAGCTTTCTTT | - | TRBJ1-1 | TRBV5-1 | -
CASSTLFFPGNEQFF | TGTGCCAGCAGTACCCTCTTTTTCCCGGGGAATGAGCAGTTCTTC | - | TRBJ2-1 | TRBV6-5 | -
CASSVPGLLTGELFF | TGTGCCAGTAGTGTCCCGGGACTTCTCACCGGGGAGCTGTTTTTT | - | TRBJ2-2 | TRBV19 | -
CASSQDGRGGTDTQYF | TGTGCCAGCAGCCAAGATGGGCGGGGGGGCACAGATACGCAGTATTTT | - | TRBJ2-3 | TRBV4-2 | TRBD2
CASSQGPTSGYEQYF | TGCGCCAGCAGCCAAGGACCCACGTCGGGGTACGAGCAGTACTTC | - | TRBJ2-7 | TRBV4-1 | -
CASSFPGLASETQYF | TGTGCCAGCAGCTTCCCGGGACTAGCGAGTGAGACCCAGTACTTC | - | TRBJ2-5 | TRBV5-4 | TRBD2
CSMHLTGGDGYTF | TGTTCCATGCACCTAACGGGAGGGGATGGCTACACCTTC | - | TRBJ1-2 | TRBV7-9 | -
CASSLAQGYEQYF | TGCGCCAGCAGCTTGGCACAGGGCTACGAGCAGTACTTC | - | TRBJ2-7 | TRBV5-1 | -
CSAKGNEQFF | TGCAGTGCTAAGGGGAATGAGCAGTTCTTC | - | TRBJ2-1 | TRBV20-1 | -
CASSVATSSRIEQYF | TGTGCCAGCAGCGTAGCTACCTCAAGCCGCATTGAGCAGTACTTC | - | TRBJ2-7 | TRBV9 | -
CASSSTDSYEQYF | TGTGCCAGCAGCTCGACAGATTCCTACGAGCAGTACTTC | - | TRBJ2-7 | TRBV5-4 | -
CASSSGTGGTEAFF | TGTGCCAGCAGCTCCGGGACAGGGGGCACTGAAGCTTTCTTT | - | TRBJ1-1 | TRBV7-8 | TRBD1
CASSEIDRDDQPQHF | TGTGCCAGCAGTGAAATAGACAGGGACGATCAGCCCCAGCATTTT | once | TRBJ1-5 | TRBV25-1 | TRBD1
CASSRQGGRETQYF | TGTGCCAGCAGCCGACAGGGGGGACGAGAGACCCAGTACTTC | - | TRBJ2-5 | TRBV11-2 | TRBD1
CASSLALQGKGYEQYF | TGTGCCAGCAGCTTGGCCTTACAGGGAAAGGGCTACGAGCAGTACTTC | few | TRBJ2-7 | TRBV5-4 | -
CASSLQGNQPQHF | TGTGCCAGCAGCCTCCAGGGAAATCAGCCCCAGCATTTT | few | TRBJ1-5 | TRBV6-5 | -
CASSPAAMRTEAFF | TGTGCCAGCTCACCAGCGGCTATGAGGACTGAAGCTTTCTTT | - | TRBJ1-1 | TRBV18 | -
CASSGTGRPSTEAFF | TGTGCCAGTAGTGGGACAGGGCGGCCTAGCACTGAAGCTTTCTTT | - | TRBJ1-1 | TRBV19 | TRBD1
CASSPGGGGIDEQFF | TGTGCCAGCTCACCGGGCGGGGGAGGGATCGATGAGCAGTTCTTC | few | TRBJ2-1 | TRBV18 | TRBD2
CASRNLAGGLDTQYF | TGTGCCAGCAGGAACCTAGCGGGGGGGCTGGATACGCAGTATTTT | - | TRBJ2-3 | TRBV27 | TRBD2
CASSPEVTGADWGGYTF | TGTGCCAGCAGCCCCGAGGTTACAGGAGCCGACTGGGGTGGCTACACCTTC | few | TRBJ1-2 | TRBV5-4 | -
CAWIRDTLPNSPLHF | TGTGCCTGGATCAGAGACACCCTGCCTAATTCACCCCTCCACTTT | - | TRBJ1-6 | TRBV30 | -
CASSYSTGGISEAFF | TGTGCCAGCAGTTACTCGACAGGGGGAATCTCTGAAGCTTTCTTT | few | TRBJ1-1 | TRBV6-5 | TRBD1
CASRTGVTEAFF | TGTGCCAGCAGAACAGGGGTCACTGAAGCTTTCTTT | - | TRBJ1-1 | TRBV7-9 | TRBD1
CASSLRTGRYGYTF | TGTGCCAGCAGCTTGCGGACAGGTCGATATGGCTACACCTTC | - | TRBJ1-2 | TRBV6-1 | TRBD1
CSSSSVPGQGSNTEAFF | TGTTCCAGCAGCTCAGTCCCGGGACAGGGGTCAAACACTGAAGCTTTCTTT | - | TRBJ1-1 | TRBV7-9 | TRBD1
CASSRTGWNEQYF | TGCGCCAGCAGCCGTACAGGGTGGAACGAGCAGTACTTC | few | TRBJ2-7 | TRBV5-1 | -
CASSPPGTGSGNSPLHF | TGTGCCAGCTCACCTCCCGGGACAGGGAGCGGGAATTCACCCCTCCACTTT | - | TRBJ1-6 | TRBV18 | TRBD1
CASTLQLAGANEQFF | TGTGCCAGCACCCTACAGCTAGCGGGGGCCAATGAGCAGTTCTTC | - | TRBJ2-1 | TRBV5-4 | TRBD2
CASSKAEQDRVYGYTF | TGTGCCAGCAGCAAGGCCGAGCAGGACAGGGTTTATGGCTACACCTTC | - | TRBJ1-2 | TRBV21-1 | -
CASRLGTVAPGELFF | TGTGCCAGCAGACTAGGAACGGTAGCTCCCGGGGAGCTGTTTTTT | - | TRBJ2-2 | TRBV7-9 | -
CASSFIGTGKSYEQYF | TGTGCCAGCAGTTTTATCGGGACAGGGAAAAGCTACGAGCAGTACTTC | - | TRBJ2-7 | TRBV27 | TRBD1
CASSPNRETEAFF | TGTGCCAGCTCCCCAAACAGGGAGACTGAAGCTTTCTTT | - | TRBJ1-1 | TRBV18 | -
CASSLLSGGPQETQYF | TGTGCCAGCAGCTTGCTTAGCGGGGGGCCCCAAGAGACCCAGTACTTC | - | TRBJ2-5 | TRBV5-4 | TRBD2
CAIRATGTSGGPSSYNEQFF | TGTGCCATCAGGGCGACCGGGACTAGCGGGGGGCCCAGCTCCTACAATGAGCAGTTCTTC | - | TRBJ2-1 | TRBV10-3 | TRBD2
CASSPRNSGGQETQYF | TGTGCCAGCAGCCCCCGTAATAGCGGGGGGCAAGAGACCCAGTACTTC | once | TRBJ2-5 | TRBV4-2 | TRBD2